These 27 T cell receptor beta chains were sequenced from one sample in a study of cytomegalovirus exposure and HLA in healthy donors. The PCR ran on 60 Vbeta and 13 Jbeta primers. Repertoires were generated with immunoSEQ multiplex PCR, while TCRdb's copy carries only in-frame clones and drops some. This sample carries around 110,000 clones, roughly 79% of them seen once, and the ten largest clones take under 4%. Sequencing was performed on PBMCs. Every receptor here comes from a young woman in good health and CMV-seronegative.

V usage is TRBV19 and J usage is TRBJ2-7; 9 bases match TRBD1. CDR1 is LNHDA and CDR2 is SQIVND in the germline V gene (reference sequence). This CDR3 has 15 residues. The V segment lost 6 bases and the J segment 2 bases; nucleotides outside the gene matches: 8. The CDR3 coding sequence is TGTGCCAGTAGGCTAGGCGGACAGGGGACCTACGAGCAGTACTTC. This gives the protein CASRLGGQGTYEQYF.

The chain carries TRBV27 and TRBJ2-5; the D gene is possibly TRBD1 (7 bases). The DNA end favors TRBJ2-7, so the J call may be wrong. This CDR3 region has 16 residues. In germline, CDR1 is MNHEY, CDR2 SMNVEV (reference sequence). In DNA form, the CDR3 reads TGTGCCAGCAGTTTATCTACGGCAGGGGGGCTATACGAGCAGTACTTC. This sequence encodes CASSLSTAGGLYEQYF.

CDR3 residues: CASSYLGGNQPQHF. CDR3 bases: TGTGCCAGCAGCTACCTAGGGGGCAATCAGCCCCAGCATTTT. The rearrangement links TRBV6-1 to TRBJ1-5; perhaps TRBD1 as D (5 bases). Germline loops: CDR1 MNHNS, CDR2 SASEGT. The CDR3 sequence is 14 residues long. Trimming removed 6 bases at V and 2 bases at J, with 11 bases between.

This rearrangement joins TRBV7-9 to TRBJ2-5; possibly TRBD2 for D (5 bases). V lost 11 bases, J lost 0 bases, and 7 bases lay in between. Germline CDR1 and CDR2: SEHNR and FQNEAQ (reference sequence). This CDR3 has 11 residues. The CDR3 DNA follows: TGTGCCTCCGGGGACCAAGAGACCCAGTACTTC. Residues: CASGDQETQYF.

The CDR3 loop reads CASSVGLAGGPDTQYF. The CDR3 nucleotides read TGTGCCAGTAGTGTCGGACTAGCGGGAGGGCCAGATACGCAGTATTTT. The genes are TRBV19 and TRBJ2-3; 15 nucleotides agree with TRBD2. This CDR3 spans 16 amino acids. Germline CDR1 and CDR2: LNHDA and SQIVND (reference sequence). Unmatched junction bases numbered 4, after V lost 5 bases and J lost 4 bases.

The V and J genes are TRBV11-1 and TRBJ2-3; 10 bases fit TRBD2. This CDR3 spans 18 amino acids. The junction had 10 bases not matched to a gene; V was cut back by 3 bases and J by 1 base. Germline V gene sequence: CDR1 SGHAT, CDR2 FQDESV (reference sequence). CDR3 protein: CASSLSLAGEGGTDTQYF. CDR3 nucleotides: TGTGCCAGCAGCTTGTCCCTAGCGGGAGAAGGTGGCACAGATACGCAGTATTTT.

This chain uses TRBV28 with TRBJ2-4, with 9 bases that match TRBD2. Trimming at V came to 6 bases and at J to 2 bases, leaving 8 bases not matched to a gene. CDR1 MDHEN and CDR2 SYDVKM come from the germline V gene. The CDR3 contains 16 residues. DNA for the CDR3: TGTGCCAGCAGCCACAGGCGGGAGGGATCCAAAAACATTCAGTACTTC. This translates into CASSHRREGSKNIQYF.

The CDR3 sequence is CASSYGGGDEQFF. The CDR3, as DNA: TGTGCCAGCAGTTATGGGGGGGGAGATGAGCAGTTCTTC. V usage is TRBV6-1 and J usage is TRBJ2-1; TRBD2 matches at 7 bases. The length of the CDR3 is 13 residues. V lost 5 bases, J lost 8 bases, and 6 bases stayed unmatched. The V gene's germline CDR1 is MNHNS and CDR2 SASEGT.

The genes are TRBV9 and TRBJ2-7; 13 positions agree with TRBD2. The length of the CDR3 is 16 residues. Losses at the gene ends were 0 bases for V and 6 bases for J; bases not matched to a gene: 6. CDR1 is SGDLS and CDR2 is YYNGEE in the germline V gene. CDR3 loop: CASSVGTSGSSAEQYF. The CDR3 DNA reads TGTGCCAGCAGCGTAGGGACTAGCGGGAGTTCGGCCGAGCAGTACTTC. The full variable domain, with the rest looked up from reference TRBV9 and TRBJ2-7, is DSGVTQTPKHLITATGQRVTLRCSPRSGDLSVYWYQQSLDQGLQFLIQYYNGEERAKGNILERFSAQQFPDLHSELNLSSLELGDSALYFCASSVGTSGSSAEQYFGPGTRLTVT.

This CDR3 is CASSIIGGSYEQYF. CDR3 coding DNA: TGTGCCAGTAGTATAATCGGAGGATCCTACGAGCAGTACTTC. The chain recombines TRBV19 with TRBJ2-7, with D perhaps TRBD2 (5 bases). This CDR3 spans 14 amino acids. Between the trimmed V and J ends, which lost 2 bases and 1 base, there was a span of 9 bases. From germline, CDR1 is LNHDA and CDR2 SQIVND (reference sequence).

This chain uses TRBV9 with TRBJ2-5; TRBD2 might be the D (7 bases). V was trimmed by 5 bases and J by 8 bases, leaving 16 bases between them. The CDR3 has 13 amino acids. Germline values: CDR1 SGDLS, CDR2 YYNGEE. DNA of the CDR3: TGTGCCAGCAGTCTGAACAGGGAGGGAACCCAGTACTTC. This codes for CASSLNREGTQYF.

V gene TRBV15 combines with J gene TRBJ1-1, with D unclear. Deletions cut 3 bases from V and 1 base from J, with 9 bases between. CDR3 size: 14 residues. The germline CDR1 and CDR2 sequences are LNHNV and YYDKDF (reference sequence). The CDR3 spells CATSSRNSNTEAFF. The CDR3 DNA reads TGTGCCACCAGCAGCAGGAACTCGAACACTGAAGCTTTCTTT.

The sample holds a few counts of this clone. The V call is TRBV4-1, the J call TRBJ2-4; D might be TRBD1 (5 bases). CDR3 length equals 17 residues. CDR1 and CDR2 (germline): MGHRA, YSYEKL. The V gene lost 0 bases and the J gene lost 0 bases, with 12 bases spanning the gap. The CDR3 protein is CASSQDGAGIAKNIQYF. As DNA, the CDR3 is TGCGCCAGCAGCCAAGATGGGGCTGGTATAGCCAAAAACATTCAGTACTTC.

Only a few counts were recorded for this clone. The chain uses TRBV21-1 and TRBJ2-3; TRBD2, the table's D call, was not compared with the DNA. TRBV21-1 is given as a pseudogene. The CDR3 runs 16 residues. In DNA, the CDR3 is TGTGCCAGCAGCAAAGCTCCGGGGAAAGGGACAGATACGCAGTATTTT. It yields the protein CASSKAPGKGTDTQYF.

This CDR3 reads CASSLAGGRYEQYF. The CDR3 DNA sequence: TGTGCCAGCAGCTTAGCGGGAGGGCGCTACGAGCAGTACTTC. This rearrangement joins TRBV7-2 to TRBJ2-7, with 7 bases lining up with TRBD2. The CDR3 consists of 14 residues. Trimming took 0 bases from V and 3 from J; bases not matched to a gene: 2. From germline, CDR1 is SGHTA and CDR2 FQGNSA.

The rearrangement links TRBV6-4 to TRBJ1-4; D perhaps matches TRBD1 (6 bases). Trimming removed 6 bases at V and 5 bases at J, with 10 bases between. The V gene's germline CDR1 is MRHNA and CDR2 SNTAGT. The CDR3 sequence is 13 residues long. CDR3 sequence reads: CASRDSANEKLFF. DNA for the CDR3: TGTGCCAGCAGGGACAGCGCAAATGAAAAACTGTTTTTT.

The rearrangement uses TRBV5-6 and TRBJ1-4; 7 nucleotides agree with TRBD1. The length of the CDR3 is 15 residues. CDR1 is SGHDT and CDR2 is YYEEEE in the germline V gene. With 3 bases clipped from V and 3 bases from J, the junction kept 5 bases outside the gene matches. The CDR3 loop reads CASSSRQGANEKLFF. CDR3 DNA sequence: TGTGCCAGCAGCTCACGACAGGGAGCTAATGAAAAACTGTTTTTT.

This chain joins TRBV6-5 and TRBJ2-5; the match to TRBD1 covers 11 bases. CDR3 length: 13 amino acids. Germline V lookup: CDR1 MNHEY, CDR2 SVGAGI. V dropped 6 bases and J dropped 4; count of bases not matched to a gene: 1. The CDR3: CASRDRGPETQYF. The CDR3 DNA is TGTGCCAGCAGGGACAGGGGGCCAGAGACCCAGTACTTC.

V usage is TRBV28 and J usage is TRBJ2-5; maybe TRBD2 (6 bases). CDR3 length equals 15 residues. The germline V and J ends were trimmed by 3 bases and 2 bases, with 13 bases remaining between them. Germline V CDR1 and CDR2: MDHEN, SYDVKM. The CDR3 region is CASSFPSERQETQYF. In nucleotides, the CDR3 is TGTGCCAGCAGTTTTCCTAGCGAGAGACAAGAGACCCAGTACTTC.

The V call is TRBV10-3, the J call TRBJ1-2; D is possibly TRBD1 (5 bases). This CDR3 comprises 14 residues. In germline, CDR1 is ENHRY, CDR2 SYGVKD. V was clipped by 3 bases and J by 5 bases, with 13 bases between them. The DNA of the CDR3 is TGTGCCATCAGTGACCACGACAGCGAGTATGGCTACACCTTC. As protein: CAISDHDSEYGYTF.

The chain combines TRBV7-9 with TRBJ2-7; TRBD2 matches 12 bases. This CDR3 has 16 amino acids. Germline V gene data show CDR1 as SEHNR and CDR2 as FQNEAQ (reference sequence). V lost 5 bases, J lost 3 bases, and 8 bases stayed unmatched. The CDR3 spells CASSRGASGRDYEQYF. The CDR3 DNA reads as TGTGCCAGCAGCCGTGGGGCTAGCGGGAGGGACTACGAGCAGTACTTC.

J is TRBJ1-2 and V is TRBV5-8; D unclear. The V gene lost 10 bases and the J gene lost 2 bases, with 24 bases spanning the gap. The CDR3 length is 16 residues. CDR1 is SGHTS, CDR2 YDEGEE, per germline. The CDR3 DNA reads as TGTGCCCCAAAGAGAGGGAAAAAGGCGTTAAACTATGGCTACACCTTC. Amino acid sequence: CAPKRGKKALNYGYTF.

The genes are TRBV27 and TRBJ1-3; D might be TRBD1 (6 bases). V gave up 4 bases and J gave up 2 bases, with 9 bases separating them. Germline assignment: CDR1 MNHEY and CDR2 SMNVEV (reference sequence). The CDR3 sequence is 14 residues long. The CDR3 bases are TGTGCCAGCAGTTCCAGGGGCGCTGGAAACACCATATATTTT. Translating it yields CASSSRGAGNTIYF.

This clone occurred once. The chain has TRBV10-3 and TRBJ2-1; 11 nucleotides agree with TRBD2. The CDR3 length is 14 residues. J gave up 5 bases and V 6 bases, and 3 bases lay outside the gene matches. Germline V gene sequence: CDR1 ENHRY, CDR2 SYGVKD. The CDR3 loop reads CAIRGTSGHNEQFF. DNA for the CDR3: TGTGCCATCAGGGGGACTAGCGGTCACAATGAGCAGTTCTTC.

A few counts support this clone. The CDR3, as DNA: TGTGCCAGCAGTTACCAGGGGGCGTATAATGAAAAACTGTTTTTT. Translated, it gives CASSYQGAYNEKLFF. V gene TRBV6-5 combines with J gene TRBJ1-4; 8 bases match TRBD1. This CDR3 comprises 15 residues. V lost 2 bases to trimming and J lost 4 bases; unmatched junction nucleotides: 3. Germline CDR1 is MNHEY and CDR2 is SVGAGI.

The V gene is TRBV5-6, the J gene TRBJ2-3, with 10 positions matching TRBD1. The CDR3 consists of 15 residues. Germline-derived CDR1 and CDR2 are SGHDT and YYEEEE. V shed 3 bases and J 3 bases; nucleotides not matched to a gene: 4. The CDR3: CASSYRDRGTDTQYF. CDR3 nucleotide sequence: TGTGCCAGCAGCTACCGGGACAGGGGTACAGATACGCAGTATTTT.

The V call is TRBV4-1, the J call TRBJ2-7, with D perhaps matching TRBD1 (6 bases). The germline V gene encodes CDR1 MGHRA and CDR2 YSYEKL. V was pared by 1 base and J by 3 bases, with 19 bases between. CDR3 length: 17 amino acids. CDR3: CASSQGDLGRGDYEQYF. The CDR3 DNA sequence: TGCGCCAGCAGCCAAGGGGATTTGGGCAGGGGAGACTACGAGCAGTACTTC.